This T cell receptor (beta chain) is from a study of Ad26.COV2.S vaccination and SARS-CoV-2 variants (dated by TCRdb to the early 2020s). The study in broad terms: Donors in the vaccine arm were drawn from COV1001, a multicentre, randomized, double-blind, placebo-controlled phase I-IIa trial testing Ad26.COV2.S in healthy adults. Ad26.COV2.S was administered intramuscularly at 5 x 10^10 or 1 x 10^11 viral particles, either as a single shot or as two shots given 56 days apart. The specificity and breadth of SARS-CoV-2-reactive T cell receptors after Ad26.COV2.S vaccination were assessed by TCRbeta repertoire sequencing. Blinding of investigators to trial group allocation was maintained during experiments and outcome assessment. Trial participants were randomized into five groups of five: low-dose or high-dose Ad26.COV2.S given once or twice, or placebo on both occasions. A total of 32 samples were included in the TCR-sequenced set, comprising roughly 19 Ad26.COV2.S vaccine recipients, 5 placebo recipients and 8 SARS-CoV-2 convalescent individuals.

The immunoSEQ Assay was used to sequence TCRbeta CDR3 regions. After extraction, genomic DNA underwent amplification by bias-controlled multiplex PCR, followed by high-throughput sequencing. The paper's data handling went like this. To quantify the absolute abundance of every unique TCRbeta CDR3 region, sequences were collapsed and filtered. T cell fraction was estimated by normalizing TCRbeta template counts to usable DNA, which was measured by amplifying reference genes present in all nucleated cells. Repertoire TCRs were annotated as SARS-CoV-2-specific when V gene, CDR3 amino acid sequence and J gene were exactly matched to a known reactive TCR set. The reference SARS-CoV-2 TCR set was obtained from MIRA and was filtered for enrichment in COVID-19-positive ImmuneCODE repertoires, whereby public or cross-reactive TCRs were removed. Using the MIRA antigens, annotated TCRs were further analysed by specific ORF or by position within an ORF. Breadth was defined as the number of annotated unique rearrangements divided by the total number of unique productive rearrangements, and depth was defined as the summed frequency of the annotated unique rearrangements. TCR breadth was compared between groups using two-sided Wilcoxon rank-sum tests. This is the immuneACCESS table as TCRdb keeps it, with only in-frame sequences that have V and J called. A part of the clones is gone; compared with another copy, unresolved V genes explain less than half, and the rest is unexplained. Clone size and the V and J calls come from that table; the DNA yielded D and trimming. Within this sample are 300,000 to 350,000 clones, with roughly 90% of them counted one time only. The leading ten clones occupy 6.4% of the sample.

Here is what the overall study found, with its caveats: Comparable non-spike TCR breadth was observed between vaccine and placebo recipients, consistent with only spike being contained in the vaccine. Substantial breadth of spike-specific CD8+ and CD4+ T cell responses was reported after vaccination. The authors noted that the TCR breadth and depth analyses may have underestimated total T cell responses. Comparing responses between vaccine doses or regimens was not something the study was powered to do. Spike-specific TCR breadth was higher in Ad26.COV2.S recipients than in placebo recipients (P = 0.0014).

The treatment or condition label of this sample denotes: around 19 received Ad26.COV2.S at low or high dose, single or two shots; several received placebo; per-sample allocation not given. Repertoires of vaccine and placebo recipients were sequenced from samples collected on day 63 after the first injection. Between 29 July and 7 August 2020, Cohort 1b enrolled some 25 adults aged 18-55 years at one site in Boston, USA. Ad26.COV2.S was a replication-incompetent adenovirus type 26 vector that expressed a prefusion-stabilized SARS-CoV-2 spike protein derived from the original Wuhan strain. The germline V gene specifies MNHEY as CDR1 and SVGEGT as CDR2. V and J are truncated by 5 bases and 1 base respectively, leaving an intervening sequence of 11 bases. The CDR3 measures 14 amino acids from cysteine to phenylalanine. Solely the CDR3 DNA is kept, with 42 bases framed from the first base. On this clone: Its antigen remains unidentified. No base quality information exists; no much larger clone differs at one position.

This TCR was recovered from a person between 18 and 65 years old who received the Ad26.COV2.S COVID-19 vaccine or a placebo. The material was peripheral blood, obtained in a trial of Ad26.COV2.S vaccine versus placebo. Recombination joined TRBV6-2 or TRBV6-3 with TRBJ1-1; the D gene is not confidently resolved. The nucleotide sequence reads TGTGCCAGCAGTCAAATACACGGGAACACTGAAGCTTTCTTT. The resulting protein is CASSQIHGNTEAFF.